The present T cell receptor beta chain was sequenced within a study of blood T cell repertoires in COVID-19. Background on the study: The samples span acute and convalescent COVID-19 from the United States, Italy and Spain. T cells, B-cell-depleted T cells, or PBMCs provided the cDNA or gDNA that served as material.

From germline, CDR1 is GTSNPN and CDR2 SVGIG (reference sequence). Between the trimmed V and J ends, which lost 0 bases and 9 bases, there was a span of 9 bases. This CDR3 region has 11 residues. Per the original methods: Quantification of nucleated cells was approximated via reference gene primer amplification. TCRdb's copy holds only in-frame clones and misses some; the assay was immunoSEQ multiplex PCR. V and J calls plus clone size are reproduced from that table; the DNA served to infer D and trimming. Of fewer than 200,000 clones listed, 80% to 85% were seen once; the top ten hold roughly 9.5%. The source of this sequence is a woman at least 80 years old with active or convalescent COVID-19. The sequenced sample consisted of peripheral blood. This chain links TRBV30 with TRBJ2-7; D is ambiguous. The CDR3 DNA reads TGTGCCTGGAGTGTTCGAGGCGGGCAGTACTTC. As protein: CAWSVRGGQYF.